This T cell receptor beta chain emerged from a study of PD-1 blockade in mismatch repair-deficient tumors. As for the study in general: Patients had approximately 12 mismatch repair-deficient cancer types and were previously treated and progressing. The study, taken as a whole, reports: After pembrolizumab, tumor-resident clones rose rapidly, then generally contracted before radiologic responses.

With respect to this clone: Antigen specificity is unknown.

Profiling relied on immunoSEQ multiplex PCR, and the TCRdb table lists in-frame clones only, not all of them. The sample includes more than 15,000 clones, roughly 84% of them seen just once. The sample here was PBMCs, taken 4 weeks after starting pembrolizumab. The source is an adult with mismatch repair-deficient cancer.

This chain's CDR3 is CASSPGRGHTEAFF. CDR3 in DNA: TGTGCCAGCTCACCGGGCAGGGGACACACTGAAGCTTTCTTT. The chain links TRBV18 to TRBJ1-1; TRBD1 might be the D (6 bases). Looked up from germline, CDR1 is KGHSH and CDR2 is LQKENI. The CDR3 totals 14 residues. V was shortened by 3 bases and J by 3 bases, with 11 bases between the two germline ends.